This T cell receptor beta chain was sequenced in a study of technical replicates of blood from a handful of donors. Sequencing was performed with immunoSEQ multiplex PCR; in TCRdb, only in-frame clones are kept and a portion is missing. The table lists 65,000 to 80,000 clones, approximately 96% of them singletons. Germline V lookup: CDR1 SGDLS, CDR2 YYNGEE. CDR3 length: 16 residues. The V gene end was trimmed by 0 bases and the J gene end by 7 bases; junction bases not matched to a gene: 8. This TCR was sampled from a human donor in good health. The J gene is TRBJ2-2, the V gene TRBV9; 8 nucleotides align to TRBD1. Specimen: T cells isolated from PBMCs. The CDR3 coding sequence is TGTGCCAGCAGCGTAGTCCCAGGGGGCGCAGGCGGGGAGCTGTTTTTT. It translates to CASSVVPGGAGGELFF.